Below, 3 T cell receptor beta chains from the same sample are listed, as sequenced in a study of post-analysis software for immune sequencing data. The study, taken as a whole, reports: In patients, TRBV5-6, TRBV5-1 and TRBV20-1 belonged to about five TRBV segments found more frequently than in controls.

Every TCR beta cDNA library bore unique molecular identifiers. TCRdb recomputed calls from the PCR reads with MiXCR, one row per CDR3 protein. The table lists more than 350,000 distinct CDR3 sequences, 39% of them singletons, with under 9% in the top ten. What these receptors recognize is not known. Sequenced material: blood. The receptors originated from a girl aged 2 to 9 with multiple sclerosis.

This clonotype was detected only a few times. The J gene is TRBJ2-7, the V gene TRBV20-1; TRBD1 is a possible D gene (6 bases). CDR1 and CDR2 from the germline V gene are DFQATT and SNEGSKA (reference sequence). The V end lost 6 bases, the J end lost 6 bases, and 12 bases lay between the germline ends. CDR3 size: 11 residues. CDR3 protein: CSAAGDREQYF. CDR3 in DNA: TGCAGTGCCGCAGGGGATCGCGAGCAGTACTTC.

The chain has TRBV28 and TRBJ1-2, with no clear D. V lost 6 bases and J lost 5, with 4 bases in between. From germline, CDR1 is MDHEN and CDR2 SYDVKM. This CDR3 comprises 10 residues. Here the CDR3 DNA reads TGTGCCAGCAGGGGGTATGGCTACACCTTC. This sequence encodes CASRGYGYTF.

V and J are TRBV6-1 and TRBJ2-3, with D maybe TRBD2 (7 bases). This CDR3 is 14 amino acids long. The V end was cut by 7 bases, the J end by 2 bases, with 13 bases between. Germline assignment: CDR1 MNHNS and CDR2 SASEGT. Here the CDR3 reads CASTSGGATDTQYF. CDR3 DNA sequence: TGTGCCAGCACTAGTGGGGGGGCCACAGATACGCAGTATTTT.